This T cell receptor beta chain was captured in a study of cytomegalovirus exposure and HLA in healthy donors. Study-level background: Counted in an early data release were tens of millions of unique TCRs from HLA-typed donors.

The CDR3 is 16 amino acids. The germline CDR1 and CDR2 sequences are SGDLS and YYNGEE. The J segment lost 1 base and the V segment lost 0 bases, leaving 1 base of the junction unmatched. As to this clone: The sample has other DNA sequences that encode this CDR3 too.

Use of 60 Vbeta and 13 Jbeta primers characterized the PCR. Method: immunoSEQ multiplex PCR; TCRdb's copy keeps in-frame clones and lacks some. Of more than 110,000 clones listed, roughly four fifths are singletons. This TCR derives from a middle-aged man in good health and CMV-seropositive. Material for sequencing was PBMCs. The chain has TRBV9 and TRBJ2-1; TRBD2 matches at 10 bases. This chain's CDR3 is CASSVGTSGSYNEQFF. The CDR3 DNA is TGTGCCAGCAGCGTAGGGACTAGCGGATCCTACAATGAGCAGTTCTTC.